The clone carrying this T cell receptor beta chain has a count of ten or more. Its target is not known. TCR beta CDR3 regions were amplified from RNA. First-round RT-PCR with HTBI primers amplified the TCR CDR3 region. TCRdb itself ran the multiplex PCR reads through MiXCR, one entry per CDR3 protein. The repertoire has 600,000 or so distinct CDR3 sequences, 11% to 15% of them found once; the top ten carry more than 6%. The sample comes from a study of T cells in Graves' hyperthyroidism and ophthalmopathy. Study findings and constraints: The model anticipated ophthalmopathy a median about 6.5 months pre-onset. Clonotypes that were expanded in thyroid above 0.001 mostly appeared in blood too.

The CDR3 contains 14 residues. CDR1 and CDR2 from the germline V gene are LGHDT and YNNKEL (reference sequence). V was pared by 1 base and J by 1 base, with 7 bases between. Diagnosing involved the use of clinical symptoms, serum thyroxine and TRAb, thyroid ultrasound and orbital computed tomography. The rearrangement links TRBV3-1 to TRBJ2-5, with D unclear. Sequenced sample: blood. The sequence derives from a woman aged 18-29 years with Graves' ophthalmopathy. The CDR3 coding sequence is TGTGCCAGCAGCCAAGTTTACGTCCAAGAGACCCAGTACTTC. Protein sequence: CASSQVYVQETQYF.